These 2 T cell receptor beta chains originate from one sample sequenced in a study of identical twins. TCRdb re-called the 5' RACE reads with MiXCR, one entry per CDR3 protein. The sample has 400,000 to 550,000 distinct CDR3 sequences, 20% to 25% seen once; the top ten hold roughly 0.91%. These data also formed part of another study, on T cells expressing NK-cell markers.

The sample taken for sequencing was CD4+ T cells sorted from blood. Receptors were obtained from a woman between 18 and 29 years old in good health.

This clonotype showed up many times. The V and J genes are TRBV12-3 or TRBV12-4 and TRBJ1-1; 8 bases map to TRBD1. Trimming at V came to 5 bases and at J to 2 bases, leaving 7 bases not matched to a gene. This CDR3 has 15 amino acids. The CDR3 loop is CASSPSQGVNTEAFF. In DNA form, the CDR3 reads TGTGCCAGCAGTCCTTCACAGGGGGTAAACACTGAAGCTTTCTTT.

There are many counts of this clonotype. V and J are TRBV12-3 or TRBV12-4 and TRBJ2-2; no reliable D call. V was clipped by 3 bases and J by 2 bases, with 7 bases between them. CDR3 size: 14 residues. CDR3 amino acids: CASSLDRNTGELFF. CDR3 sequence (DNA): TGTGCCAGCAGTTTGGACCGCAACACCGGGGAGCTGTTTTTT.